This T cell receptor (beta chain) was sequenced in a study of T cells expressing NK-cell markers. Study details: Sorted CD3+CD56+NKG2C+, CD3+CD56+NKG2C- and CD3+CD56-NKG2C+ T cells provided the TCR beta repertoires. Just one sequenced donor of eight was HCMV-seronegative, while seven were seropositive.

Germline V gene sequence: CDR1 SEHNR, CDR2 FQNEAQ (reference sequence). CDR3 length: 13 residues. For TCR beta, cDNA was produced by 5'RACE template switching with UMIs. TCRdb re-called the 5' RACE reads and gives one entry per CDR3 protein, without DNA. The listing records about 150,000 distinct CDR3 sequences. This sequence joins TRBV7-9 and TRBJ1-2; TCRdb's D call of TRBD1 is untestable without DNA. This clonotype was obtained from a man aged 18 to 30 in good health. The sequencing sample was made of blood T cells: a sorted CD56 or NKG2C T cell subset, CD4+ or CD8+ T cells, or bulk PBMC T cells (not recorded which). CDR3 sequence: CASSPVPTDGYTF.